Detailed here is one TCR beta chain. No antigen is known for it. Germline V gene data show CDR1 as SGHDT and CDR2 as YYEEEE. This CDR3 comprises 12 residues. Trimming left V 6 bases short and J 5 bases short, with 11 bases between. These data originate in a study of cytomegalovirus exposure and HLA in healthy donors. Researchers ran the PCR with 60 Vbeta and 13 Jbeta primers. Profiled with immunoSEQ multiplex PCR; TCRdb holds only in-frame clones, not every one. The table includes 200,000 to 250,000 clones, 70% to 80% detected once. Study conclusions and caveats: Several of the most significant clusters appeared linked to common viral pathogens, based on a later analysis. Earlier findings revealed that most TCR beta V segments proved productive either about 87% or about 30% of the time. A list of 150 to 200 TCR beta chains associated with cytomegalovirus was given.

The chain has TRBV5-6 and TRBJ1-2; D remains unclear. The receptor comes from a male donor in good health and CMV-seronegative. The sample taken for sequencing was PBMCs. The CDR3 sequence is CASTGRVYGYTF. The CDR3 coding sequence is TGTGCCAGCACGGGGAGGGTATATGGCTACACCTTC.